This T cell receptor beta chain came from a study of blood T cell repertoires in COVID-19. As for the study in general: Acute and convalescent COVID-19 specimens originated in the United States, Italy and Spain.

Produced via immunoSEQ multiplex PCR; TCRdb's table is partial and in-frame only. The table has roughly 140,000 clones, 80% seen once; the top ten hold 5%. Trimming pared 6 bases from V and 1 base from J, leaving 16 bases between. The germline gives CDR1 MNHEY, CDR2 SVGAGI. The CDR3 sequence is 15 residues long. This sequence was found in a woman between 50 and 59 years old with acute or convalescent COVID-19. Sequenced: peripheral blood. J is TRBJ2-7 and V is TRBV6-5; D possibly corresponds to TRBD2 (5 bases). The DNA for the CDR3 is TGTGCCAGCAGACTAGGACCAACCCAGTCCTACGAGCAGTACTTC. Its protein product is CASRLGPTQSYEQYF.